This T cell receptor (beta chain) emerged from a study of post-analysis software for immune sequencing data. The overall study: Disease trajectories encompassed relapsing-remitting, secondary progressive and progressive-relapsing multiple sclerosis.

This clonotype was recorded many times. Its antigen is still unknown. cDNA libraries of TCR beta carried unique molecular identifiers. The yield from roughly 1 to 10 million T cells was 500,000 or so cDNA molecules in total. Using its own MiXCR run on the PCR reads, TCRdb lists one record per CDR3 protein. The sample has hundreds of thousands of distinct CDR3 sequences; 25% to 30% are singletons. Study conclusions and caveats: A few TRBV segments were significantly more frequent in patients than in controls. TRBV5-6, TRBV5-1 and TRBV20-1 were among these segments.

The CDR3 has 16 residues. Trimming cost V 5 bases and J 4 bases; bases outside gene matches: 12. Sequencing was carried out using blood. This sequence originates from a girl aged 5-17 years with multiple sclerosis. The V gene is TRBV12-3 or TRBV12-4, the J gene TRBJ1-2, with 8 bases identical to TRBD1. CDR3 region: CASSPPPLGQAYGYTF. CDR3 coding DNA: TGTGCCAGCAGTCCACCTCCTTTGGGACAGGCCTATGGCTACACCTTC.